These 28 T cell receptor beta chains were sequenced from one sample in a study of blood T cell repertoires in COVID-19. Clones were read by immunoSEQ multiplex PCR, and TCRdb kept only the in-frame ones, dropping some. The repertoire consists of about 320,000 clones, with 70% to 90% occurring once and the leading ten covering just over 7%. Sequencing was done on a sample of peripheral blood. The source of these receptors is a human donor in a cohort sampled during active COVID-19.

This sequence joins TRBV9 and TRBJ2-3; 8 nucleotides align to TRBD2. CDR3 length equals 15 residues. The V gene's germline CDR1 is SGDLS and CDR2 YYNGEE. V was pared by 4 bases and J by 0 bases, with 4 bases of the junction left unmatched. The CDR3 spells CASSPRLASTDTQYF. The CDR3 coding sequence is TGTGCCAGCAGCCCCAGACTAGCGAGCACAGATACGCAGTATTTT.

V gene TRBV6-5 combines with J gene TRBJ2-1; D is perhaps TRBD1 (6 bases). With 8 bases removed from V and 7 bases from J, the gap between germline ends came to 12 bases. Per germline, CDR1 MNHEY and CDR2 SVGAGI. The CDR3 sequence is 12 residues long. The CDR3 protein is CASRRGENEQFF. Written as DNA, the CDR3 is TGTGCCAGCCGCAGGGGAGAGAATGAGCAGTTCTTC.

CDR3 nucleotide sequence: TGTGCCAGCGTACAGGGGACGAATCCTATTAGCTACACCTTC. It is translated as CASVQGTNPISYTF. The gene calls are TRBV6-5 and TRBJ1-2; 7 nucleotides align to TRBD1. Losses at the gene ends were 8 bases for V and 9 bases for J; bases not matched to a gene: 15. Per the germline V gene, CDR1 is MNHEY and CDR2 is SVGAGI. The CDR3 is 14 amino acids.

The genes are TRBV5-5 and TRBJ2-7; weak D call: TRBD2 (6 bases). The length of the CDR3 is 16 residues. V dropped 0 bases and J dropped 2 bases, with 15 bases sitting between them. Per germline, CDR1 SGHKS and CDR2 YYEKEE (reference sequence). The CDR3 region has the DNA TGTGCCAGCAGCTTGGACCCGGGGGTGAGGGCCTACGAGCAGTACTTC. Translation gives CASSLDPGVRAYEQYF.

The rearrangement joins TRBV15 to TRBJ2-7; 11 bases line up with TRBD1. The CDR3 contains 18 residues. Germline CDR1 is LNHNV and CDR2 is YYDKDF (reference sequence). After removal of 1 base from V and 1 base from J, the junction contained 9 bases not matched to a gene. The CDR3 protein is CATSRAGTGGPSSYEQYF. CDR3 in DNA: TGTGCCACCAGCAGAGCCGGGACAGGGGGACCCTCTTCCTACGAGCAGTACTTC.

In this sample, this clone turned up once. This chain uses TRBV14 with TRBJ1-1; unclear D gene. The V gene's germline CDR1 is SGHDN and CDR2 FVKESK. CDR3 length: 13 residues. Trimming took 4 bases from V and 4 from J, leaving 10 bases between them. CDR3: CASSRLRLTEAFF. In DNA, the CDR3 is TGTGCCAGCAGCCGTCTGAGGCTCACTGAAGCTTTCTTT.

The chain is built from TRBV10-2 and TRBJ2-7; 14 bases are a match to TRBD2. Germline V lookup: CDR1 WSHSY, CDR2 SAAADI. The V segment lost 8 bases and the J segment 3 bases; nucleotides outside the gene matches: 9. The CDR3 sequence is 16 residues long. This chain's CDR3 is CASGTSGTSGGYEQYF. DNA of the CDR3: TGCGCCAGCGGAACCTCCGGGACTAGCGGGGGCTACGAGCAGTACTTC.

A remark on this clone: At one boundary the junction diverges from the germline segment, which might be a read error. The CDR3, as DNA: TGTGCCAGCAGTGATCGGCGACAGTCTCATTTT. Translated, it gives CASSDRRQSHF. V gene TRBV2 combines with J gene TRBJ1-3; weak D call: TRBD1 (5 bases). CDR1 is SNHLY and CDR2 is FYNNEI in the germline V gene. This CDR3 contains 11 residues.

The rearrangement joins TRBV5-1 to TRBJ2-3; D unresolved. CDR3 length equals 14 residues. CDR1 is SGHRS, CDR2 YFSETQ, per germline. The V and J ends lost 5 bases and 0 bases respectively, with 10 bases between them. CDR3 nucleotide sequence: TGCGCCAGCAGTATCGGGTCTAGCACAGATACGCAGTATTTT. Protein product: CASSIGSSTDTQYF.

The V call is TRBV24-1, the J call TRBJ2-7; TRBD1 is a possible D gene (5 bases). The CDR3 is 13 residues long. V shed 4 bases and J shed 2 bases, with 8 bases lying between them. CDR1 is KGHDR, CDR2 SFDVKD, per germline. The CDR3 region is CATSDTGAYEQYF. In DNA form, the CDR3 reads TGTGCCACCAGTGACACAGGTGCCTACGAGCAGTACTTC.

The CDR3 nucleotides read TGTGCCAGCAGTTACTCACCGGGACAGCGCACCGGGGAGCTGTTTTTT. Protein: CASSYSPGQRTGELFF. The gene calls are TRBV6-5 and TRBJ2-2, with TRBD1 matching over 7 bases. Germline V CDR1 and CDR2: MNHEY, SVGAGI. V shed 0 bases, J shed 4 bases, and the junction held 5 bases outside the gene matches. The CDR3 loop spans 16 amino acids.

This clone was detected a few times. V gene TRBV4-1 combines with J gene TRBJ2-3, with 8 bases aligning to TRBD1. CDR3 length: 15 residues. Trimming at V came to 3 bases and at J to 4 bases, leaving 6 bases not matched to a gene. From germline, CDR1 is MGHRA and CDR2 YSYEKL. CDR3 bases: TGCGCCAGCAGCCACTTGGACAGGGACGCAGATACGCAGTATTTT. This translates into CASSHLDRDADTQYF.

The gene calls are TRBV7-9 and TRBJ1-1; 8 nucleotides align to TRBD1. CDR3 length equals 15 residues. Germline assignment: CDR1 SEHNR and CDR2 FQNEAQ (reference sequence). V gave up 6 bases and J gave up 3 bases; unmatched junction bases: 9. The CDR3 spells CASRPDRGTYTEAFF. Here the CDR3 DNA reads TGTGCCAGCAGACCTGACAGGGGAACTTACACTGAAGCTTTCTTT.

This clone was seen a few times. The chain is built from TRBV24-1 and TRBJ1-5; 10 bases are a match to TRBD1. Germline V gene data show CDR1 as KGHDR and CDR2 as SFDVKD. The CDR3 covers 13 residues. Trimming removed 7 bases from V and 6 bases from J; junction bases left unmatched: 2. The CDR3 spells CATSRQGAQPQHF. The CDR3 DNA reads TGTGCCACCAGCAGACAGGGGGCTCAGCCCCAGCATTTT.

CDR3 DNA: TGTGCCATCAGTGCGTCGGGGCTCACTGAAGCTTTCTTT. Its protein is CAISASGLTEAFF. This chain connects TRBV10-3 to TRBJ1-1, with a tentative D call TRBD1 (5 bases). Germline-derived CDR1 and CDR2 are ENHRY and SYGVKD. This CDR3 has 13 amino acids. V was pared by 4 bases and J by 4 bases, with 10 bases between.

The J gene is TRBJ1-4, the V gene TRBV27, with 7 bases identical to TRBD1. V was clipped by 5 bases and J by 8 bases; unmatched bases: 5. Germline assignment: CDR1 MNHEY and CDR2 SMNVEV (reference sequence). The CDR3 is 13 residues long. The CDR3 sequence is CASSKGAREKLFF. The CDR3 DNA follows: TGTGCCAGCAGTAAGGGGGCGCGAGAAAAACTGTTTTTT.

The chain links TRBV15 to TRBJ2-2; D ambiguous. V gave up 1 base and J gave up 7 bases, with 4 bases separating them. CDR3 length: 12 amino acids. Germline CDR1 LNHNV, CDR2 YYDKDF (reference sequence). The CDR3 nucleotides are TGTGCCACCAGCAGAGTAATCGGGGAGCTGTTTTTT. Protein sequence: CATSRVIGELFF.

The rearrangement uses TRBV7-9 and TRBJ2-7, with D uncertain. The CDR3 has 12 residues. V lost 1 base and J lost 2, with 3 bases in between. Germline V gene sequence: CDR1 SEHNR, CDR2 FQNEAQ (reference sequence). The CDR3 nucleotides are TGTGCCAGCAGCTTAGTAACCTACGAGCAGTACTTC. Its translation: CASSLVTYEQYF.

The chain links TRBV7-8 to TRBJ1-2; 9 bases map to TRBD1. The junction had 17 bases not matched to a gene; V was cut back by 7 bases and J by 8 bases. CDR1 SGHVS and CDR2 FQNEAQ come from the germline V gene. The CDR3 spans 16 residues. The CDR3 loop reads CASIPGQGKYYFGYTF. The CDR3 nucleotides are TGTGCCAGCATCCCGGGACAGGGAAAATATTATTTCGGCTACACCTTC.

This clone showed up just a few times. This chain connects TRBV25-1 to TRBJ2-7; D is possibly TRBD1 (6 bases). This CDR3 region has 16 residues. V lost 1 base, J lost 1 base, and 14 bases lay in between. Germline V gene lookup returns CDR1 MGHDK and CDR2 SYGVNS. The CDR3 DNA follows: TGTGCCAGCAGTGAATCAACAGGGATAAGGTCCTACGAGCAGTACTTC. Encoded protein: CASSESTGIRSYEQYF.

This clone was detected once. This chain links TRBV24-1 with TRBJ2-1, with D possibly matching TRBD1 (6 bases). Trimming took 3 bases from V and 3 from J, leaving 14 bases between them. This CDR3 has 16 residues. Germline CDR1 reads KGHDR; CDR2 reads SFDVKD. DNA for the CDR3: TGTGCCACCAGTGATCCAAACGACAGGATCTACAATGAGCAGTTCTTC. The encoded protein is CATSDPNDRIYNEQFF.

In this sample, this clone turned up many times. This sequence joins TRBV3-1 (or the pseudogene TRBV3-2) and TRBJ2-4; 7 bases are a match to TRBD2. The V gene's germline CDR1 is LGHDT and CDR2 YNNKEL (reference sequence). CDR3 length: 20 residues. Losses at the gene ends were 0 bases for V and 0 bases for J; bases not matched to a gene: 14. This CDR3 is CASSQDWRGRGNLAKNIQYF. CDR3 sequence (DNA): TGTGCCAGCAGCCAAGATTGGCGGGGGAGAGGAAATCTAGCCAAAAACATTCAGTACTTC.

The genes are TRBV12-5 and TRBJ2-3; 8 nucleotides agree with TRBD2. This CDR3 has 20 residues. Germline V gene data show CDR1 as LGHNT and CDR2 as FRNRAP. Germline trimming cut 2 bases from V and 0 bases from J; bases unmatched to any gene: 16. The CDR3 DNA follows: TGTGCTAGTGGTTTGCCCCGTAAGTCCGGGACTAGTACTAGCACAGATACGCAGTATTTT. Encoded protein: CASGLPRKSGTSTSTDTQYF.

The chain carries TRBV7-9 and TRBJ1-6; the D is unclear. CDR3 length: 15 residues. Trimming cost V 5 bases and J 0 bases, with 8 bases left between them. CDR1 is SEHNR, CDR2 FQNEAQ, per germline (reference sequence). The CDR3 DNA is TGTGCCAGCAGCAACCTAAGCTCCTATAATTCACCCCTCCACTTT. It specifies CASSNLSSYNSPLHF.

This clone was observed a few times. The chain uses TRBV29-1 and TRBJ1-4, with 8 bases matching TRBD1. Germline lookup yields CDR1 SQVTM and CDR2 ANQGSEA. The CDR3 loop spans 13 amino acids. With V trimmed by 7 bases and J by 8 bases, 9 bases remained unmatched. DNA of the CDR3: TGCAGCGCTACGGACAGGGAGGGGGAAAAACTGTTTTTT. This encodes CSATDREGEKLFF.

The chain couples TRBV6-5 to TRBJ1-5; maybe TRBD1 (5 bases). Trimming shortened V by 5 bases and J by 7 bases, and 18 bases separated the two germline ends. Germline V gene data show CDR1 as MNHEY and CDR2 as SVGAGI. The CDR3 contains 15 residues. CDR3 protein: CASSLQVLSRQPQHF. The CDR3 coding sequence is TGTGCCAGCAGTCTACAGGTTCTCTCCAGACAGCCCCAGCATTTT.

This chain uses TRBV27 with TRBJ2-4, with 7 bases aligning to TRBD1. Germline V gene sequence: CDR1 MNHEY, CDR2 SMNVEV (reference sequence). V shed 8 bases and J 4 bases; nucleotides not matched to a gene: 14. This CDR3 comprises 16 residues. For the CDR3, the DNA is TGTGCCAGCGCTTTTCCCGACAGGGTATATAAAAACATTCAGTACTTC. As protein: CASAFPDRVYKNIQYF.

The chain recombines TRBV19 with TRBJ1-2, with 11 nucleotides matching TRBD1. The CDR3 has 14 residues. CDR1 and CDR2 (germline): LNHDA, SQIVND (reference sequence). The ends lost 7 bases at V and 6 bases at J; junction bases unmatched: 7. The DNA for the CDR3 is TGTGCCAGTACCTGGACAGGGGGCACCCATGGCTACACCTTC. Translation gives CASTWTGGTHGYTF.